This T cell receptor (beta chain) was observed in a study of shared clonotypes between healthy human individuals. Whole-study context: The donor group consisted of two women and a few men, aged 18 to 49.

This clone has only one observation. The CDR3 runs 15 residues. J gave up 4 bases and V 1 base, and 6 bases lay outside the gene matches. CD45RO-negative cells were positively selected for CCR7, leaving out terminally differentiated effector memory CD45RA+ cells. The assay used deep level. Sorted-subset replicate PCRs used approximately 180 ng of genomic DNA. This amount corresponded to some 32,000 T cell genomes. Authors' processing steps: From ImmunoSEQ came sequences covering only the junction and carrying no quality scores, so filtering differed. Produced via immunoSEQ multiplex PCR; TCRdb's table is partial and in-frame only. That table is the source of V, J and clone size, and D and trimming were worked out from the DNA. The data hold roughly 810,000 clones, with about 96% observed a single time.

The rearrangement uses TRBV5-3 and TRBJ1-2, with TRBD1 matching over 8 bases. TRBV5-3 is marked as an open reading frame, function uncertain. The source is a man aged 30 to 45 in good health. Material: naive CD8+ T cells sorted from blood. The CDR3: CARSLFRTGIYGYTF. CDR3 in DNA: TGTGCCAGAAGCTTGTTCCGGACAGGGATCTATGGCTACACCTTC.